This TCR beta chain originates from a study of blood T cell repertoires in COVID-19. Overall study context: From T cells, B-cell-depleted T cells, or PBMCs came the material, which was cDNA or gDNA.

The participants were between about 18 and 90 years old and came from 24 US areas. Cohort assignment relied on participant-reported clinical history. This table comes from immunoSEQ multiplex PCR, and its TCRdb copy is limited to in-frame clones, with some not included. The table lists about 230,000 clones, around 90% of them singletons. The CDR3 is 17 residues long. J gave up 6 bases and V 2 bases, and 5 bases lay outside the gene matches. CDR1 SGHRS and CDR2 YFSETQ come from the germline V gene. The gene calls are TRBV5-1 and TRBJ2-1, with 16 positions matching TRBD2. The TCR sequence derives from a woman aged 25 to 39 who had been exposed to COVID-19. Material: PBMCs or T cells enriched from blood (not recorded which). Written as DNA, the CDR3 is TGCGCCAGCAGCTTCGGGACTAGCGGGAGGGCCCTCAATGAGCAGTTCTTC. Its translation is CASSFGTSGRALNEQFF. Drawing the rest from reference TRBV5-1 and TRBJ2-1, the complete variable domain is KAGVTQTPRYLIKTRGQQVTLSCSPISGHRSVSWYQQTPGQGLQFLFEYFSETQRNKGNFPGRFSGRQFSNSRSEMNVSTLELGDSALYLCASSFGTSGRALNEQFFGPGTRLTVL.